The clone carrying this TCR beta chain was seen many times. No antigen is known for it. This entry comes from a study of CD8 T cells in ankylosing spondylitis. Study conclusions and caveats: Within ankylosing spondylitis blood, a TCR beta motif made up of under 10 highly homologous variants appeared to be characteristic.

The CDR3 extends over 16 amino acids. The germline V gene has CDR1 KGHSH and CDR2 LQKENI. Trimming pared 5 bases from V and 1 base from J, leaving 17 bases between. As the method for making TCR beta libraries, quantitative 5'-RACE with molecular barcodes was used. TCRdb re-derived calls from the 5' RACE reads in MiXCR, one entry per CDR3 protein. The table has 150,000 to 200,000 distinct CDR3 sequences, about a third seen once; the top ten hold 6%. The rearrangement joins TRBV18 to TRBJ1-1, with unresolved D. This TCR was recovered from a male donor with ankylosing spondylitis. The sequenced material came from synovial fluid, either unsorted or a sorted T cell fraction (not recorded which). This CDR3 reads CASSAFSGRGNTEAFF. CDR3 nucleotides: TGTGCCAGCTCAGCTTTCTCAGGTCGAGGGAACACTGAAGCTTTCTTT.